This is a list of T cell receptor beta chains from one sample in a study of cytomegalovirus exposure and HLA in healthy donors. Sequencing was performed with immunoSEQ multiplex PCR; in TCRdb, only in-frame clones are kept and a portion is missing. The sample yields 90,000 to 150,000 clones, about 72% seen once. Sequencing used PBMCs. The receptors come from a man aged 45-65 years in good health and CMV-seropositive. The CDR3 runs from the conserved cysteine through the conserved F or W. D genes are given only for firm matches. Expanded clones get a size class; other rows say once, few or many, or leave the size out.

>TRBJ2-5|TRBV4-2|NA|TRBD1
TGTGCCAGCAGCCAGGCGACAGGGGGAGAGACCCAGTACTTC
CASSQATGGETQYF
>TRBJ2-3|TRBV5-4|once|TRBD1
TGTGCCAGCAGCCCGGGGACAGGGACAGATACGCAGTATTTT
CASSPGTGTDTQYF
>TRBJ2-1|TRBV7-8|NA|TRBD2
TGTGCCAGCAGCTTCGAGGGGTCTAGCGGGCTATACAATGAGCAGTTCTTC
CASSFEGSSGLYNEQFF
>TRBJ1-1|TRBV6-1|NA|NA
TGTGCCAGCAGTGAAGTAGGCAGGGGTAACACTGAAGCTTTCTTT
CASSEVGRGNTEAFF
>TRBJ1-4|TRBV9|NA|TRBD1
TGTGCCAGCAGCGTAGAGGGGGATAATAAGGGGGCCATTGAAAAACTGTTTTTT
CASSVEGDNKGAIEKLFF
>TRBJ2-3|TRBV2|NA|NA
TGTGCCAGCAGTGAAATGGCTCGAACGGGGTATTTT
CASSEMARTGYF
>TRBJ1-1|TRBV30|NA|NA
TGTGCCTGGGAACGGGGAGTTTTCAGCGGGCGCCTCCGGTTGAACACTGAAGCTTTCTTT
CAWERGVFSGRLRLNTEAFF
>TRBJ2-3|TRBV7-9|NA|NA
TGTGCCAGCACCATGGGGGGGCAGGCAGCGGATACGCAGTATTTT
CASTMGGQAADTQYF
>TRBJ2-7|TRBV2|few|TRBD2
TGTGCCAGCAGTCCGACTAAGCGGGGGGGGTACGAGCAGTACTTC
CASSPTKRGGYEQYF
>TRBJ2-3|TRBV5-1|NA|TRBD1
TGCGCCAGCAGCTCGGGACAGGACACAGATACGCAGTATTTT
CASSSGQDTDTQYF
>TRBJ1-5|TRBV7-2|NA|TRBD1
TGTGCCAGCAGCATCCGGACAGGGAGGGATCAGCCCCAGCATTTT
CASSIRTGRDQPQHF
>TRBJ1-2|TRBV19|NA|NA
TGTGCCAGTACCACCCGCGAGAGGGCGCCGGGCTATGGCTACACCTTC
CASTTRERAPGYGYTF
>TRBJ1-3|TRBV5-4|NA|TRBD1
TGTGCCAGCAGCGCGTCGACAGGGGCTGGAAACACCATATATTTT
CASSASTGAGNTIYF
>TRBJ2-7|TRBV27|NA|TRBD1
TGTGCCAGCAGTCCTCAGGACAGGGGACCTTCCTACGAGCAGTACTTC
CASSPQDRGPSYEQYF
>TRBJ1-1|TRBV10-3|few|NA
TGTGCCATCAAGGAGGGGAACACTGAAGCTTTCTTT
CAIKEGNTEAFF
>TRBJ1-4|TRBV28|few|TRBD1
TGTGCCAGCAGTTTAACTTGGGGACAGAAATCTTCGTTTTTT
CASSLTWGQKSSFF
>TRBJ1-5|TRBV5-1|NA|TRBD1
TGCGCCGGCAGACAGGGGGCAAACACTCAGCCCCAGCATTTT
CAGRQGANTQPQHF
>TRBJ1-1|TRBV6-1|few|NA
TGTGCCAGCAGTCCAAGAAACAGGGAAAACACTGAAGCTTTCTTT
CASSPRNRENTEAFF
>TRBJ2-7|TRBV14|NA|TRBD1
TGTGCCAGCAGCCGAACCGGGACAGGGCACTACGAGCAGTACTTC
CASSRTGTGHYEQYF
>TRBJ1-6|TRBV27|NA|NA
TGTGCCAGCAGTTTACCCTATTCACCCCTCCACTTT
CASSLPYSPLHF
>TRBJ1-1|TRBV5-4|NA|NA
TGTGCCAGCAGCCCCCGGACATCGAACACTGAAGCTTTCTTT
CASSPRTSNTEAFF
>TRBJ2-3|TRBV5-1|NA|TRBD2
TGCGCCAGCAGCTTACGGCGGGGGGGCAGCACAGATACGCAGTATTTT
CASSLRRGGSTDTQYF
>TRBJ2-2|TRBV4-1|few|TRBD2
TGCGCCAGCATTCGGACTAGCCCCCGACCGAACACCGGGGAGCTGTTTTTT
CASIRTSPRPNTGELFF
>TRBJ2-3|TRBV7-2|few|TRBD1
TGTGCCAGCAGCCTTAATATTCCCGGACAGGGAGGCACAGATACGCAGTATTTT
CASSLNIPGQGGTDTQYF
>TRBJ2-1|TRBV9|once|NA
TGTGCCAGCAGCGTTTCGGTGGGGAGCTCCTACAATGAGCAGTTCTTC
CASSVSVGSSYNEQFF
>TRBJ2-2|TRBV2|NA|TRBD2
TGTGCCAGCAGTTTAGGGCTGGGAGGGGCCGGGGAGCTGTTTTTT
CASSLGLGGAGELFF
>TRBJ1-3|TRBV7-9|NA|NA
TGTGCCAGCGCCAACGGGGGGACTGGAAACACCATATATTTT
CASANGGTGNTIYF
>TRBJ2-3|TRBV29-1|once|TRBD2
TGCAGCGTCCGAGGACTAGCGGGAGGGCCGGCAGATACGCAGTATTTT
CSVRGLAGGPADTQYF
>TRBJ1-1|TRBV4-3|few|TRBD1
TGCGCCAGCAGCCTGAACGCCGGGACAGGGGCGACTGAAGCTTTCTTT
CASSLNAGTGATEAFF
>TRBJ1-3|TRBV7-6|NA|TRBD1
TGTGCCAGCAGCTTAACCCCGGACAGGAACTCTGGAAACACCATATATTTT
CASSLTPDRNSGNTIYF
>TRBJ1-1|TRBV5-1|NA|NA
TGCGCCAGCAGCTTGGATTACCCGGGGGAAGCTTTCTTT
CASSLDYPGEAFF
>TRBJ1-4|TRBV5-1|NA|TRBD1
TGCGCCAGCAGCTTGGTGGCGGGCAGGGGGTTTGCAACTAATGAAAAACTGTTTTTT
CASSLVAGRGFATNEKLFF
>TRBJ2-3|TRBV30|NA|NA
TGTGCCTGGGACATTAGCACAGATACGCAGTATTTT
CAWDISTDTQYF
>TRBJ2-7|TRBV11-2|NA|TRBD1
TGTGCCAGCAGCTTTGCCGGGACAGGGCCCTACGAGCAGTACTTC
CASSFAGTGPYEQYF
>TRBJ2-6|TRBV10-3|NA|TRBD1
TGTGCCATCAGGGACTCGACAGGGGGGCATGGGGCCAACGTCCTGACTTTC
CAIRDSTGGHGANVLTF
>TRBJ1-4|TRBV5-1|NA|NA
TGCGCCAGCAGCATTTCACAGGGCGGGAATGAAAAACTGTTTTTT
CASSISQGGNEKLFF
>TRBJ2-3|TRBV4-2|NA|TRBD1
TGTGCCAGCAGCCAAGGGGACAGGCTTTTTAGCACAGATACGCAGTATTTT
CASSQGDRLFSTDTQYF
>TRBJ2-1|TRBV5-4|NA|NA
TGTGCCAGCAGCCCCCCCCAGACGGGGTTAAATGAGCAGTTCTTC
CASSPPQTGLNEQFF
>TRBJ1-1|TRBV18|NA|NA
TGTGCCAGCTCACCACCGGTCGGTACTGAAGCTTTCTTT
CASSPPVGTEAFF
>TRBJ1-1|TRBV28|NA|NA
TGTGCCAGCAGTCCGCCCCCGGGGCGGGGCACTGAAGCTTTCTTT
CASSPPPGRGTEAFF
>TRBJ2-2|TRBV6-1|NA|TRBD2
TGTGCCAGTAAACTAGCGGGAGTAAACACCGGGGAGCTGTTTTTT
CASKLAGVNTGELFF
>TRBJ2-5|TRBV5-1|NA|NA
TGCGCCAGCAGCTTGGGTGGAGGCCGCCAAGAGACCCAGTACTTC
CASSLGGGRQETQYF
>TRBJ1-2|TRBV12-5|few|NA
TGTGCTAGTGGTTTAGGGGTCTCTGGCTATGGCTACACCTTC
CASGLGVSGYGYTF
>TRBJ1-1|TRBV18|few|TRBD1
TGTGCCAGCTCACGCTCCGCCGGAGCCGGCCGGGACAGGGGGCTCGACACTGAAGCTTTCTTT
CASSRSAGAGRDRGLDTEAFF
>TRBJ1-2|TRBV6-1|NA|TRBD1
TGTGCCAGCATCCGGGGGACAGGCCCCCTTGGCTACACCTTC
CASIRGTGPLGYTF
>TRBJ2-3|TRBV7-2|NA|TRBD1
TGTGCCAGCAGACCCGACAGGGAGAACACAGATACGCAGTATTTT
CASRPDRENTDTQYF
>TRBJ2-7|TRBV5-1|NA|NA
TGCGCCAGCAGCTGGGCGACAGGTTCCTACGAGCAGTACTTC
CASSWATGSYEQYF
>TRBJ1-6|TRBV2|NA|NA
TGTGCCAGCAGTGAAACCGCAGGGTCCCCTAATTCACCCCTCCACTTT
CASSETAGSPNSPLHF
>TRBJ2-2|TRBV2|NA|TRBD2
TGTGCCAGCAGTCGTGGGACTAGAGAGCTGTTTTTT
CASSRGTRELFF
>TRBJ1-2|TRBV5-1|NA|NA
TGCGCCAGCAACGACCTCGGGGGGGGCAATGGCTACACCTTC
CASNDLGGGNGYTF
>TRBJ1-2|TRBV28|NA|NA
TGTGCCAGCAGTTCTCAACTAGACAGGAGCGCTTATGGCTACACCTTC
CASSSQLDRSAYGYTF
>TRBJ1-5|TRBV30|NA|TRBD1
TGTGCCTGGAGTGTCGGGACAGGGTCGTATCAGCCCCAGCATTTT
CAWSVGTGSYQPQHF
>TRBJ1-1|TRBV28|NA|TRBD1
TGTGCCAGCAGAGGGACAGGGGCCGGTACTGAAGCTTTCTTT
CASRGTGAGTEAFF
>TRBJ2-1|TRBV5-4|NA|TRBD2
TGTGCCAGCAGCGCTGCGGGAGGCACCTACAATGAGCAGTTCTTC
CASSAAGGTYNEQFF
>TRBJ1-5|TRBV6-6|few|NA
TGTGCCAGCAGTTACCGGGGGGCCCAGCATTTT
CASSYRGAQHF